This T cell receptor (beta chain) was recorded in a study of CD8 T cells in Susac syndrome. With random hexamers, 0.5 to 1 ug RNA was reverse transcribed. TCRdb independently ran MiXCR on the immunoSEQ multiplex PCR reads; one entry per CDR3 protein. Found here are about 250,000 distinct CDR3 sequences, 80% to 95% of them singletons; the top ten hold less than 0.075%. With 0 bases clipped from V and 6 bases from J, the junction kept 6 bases outside the gene matches. The germline CDR1 and CDR2 sequences are LGHDT and YNNKEL (reference sequence). This CDR3 is built from 16 residues. This clonotype originated in a human donor with multiple sclerosis. Sequencing used CD4+ T cells from PBMCs. V usage is TRBV3-1 and J usage is TRBJ2-1; 9 nucleotides align to TRBD2. This CDR3 is CASSQDGLAKLNEQFF. Here the CDR3 DNA reads TGTGCCAGCAGCCAAGATGGACTAGCGAAACTCAATGAGCAGTTCTTC.